The next 22 T cell receptor beta chains were all read from a single sample in a study of CD8+CD57+ T cells in acquired aplastic anemia (dated by TCRdb to the late 2010s). The patients picked for sequencing were ones in whom flow cytometry had shown an expansion of CD8+CD57+ cells. The run used an Illumina HiSeq 2000. Genomic DNA served as template for TCR beta VDJ combination and CDR3 sequence profiling. The raw public data were reprocessed by TCRdb itself: fastp quality trimming at Q25, MiXCR clonotype calling, in-frame beta chains only. Rows are combined by CDR3 protein, so each entry shows the most common genes and DNA. This sample gives about 290,000 distinct CDR3 sequences in total; under 60% of them show up just once. Roughly 1.3% of the sample comes from the top ten. What was sequenced was sorted CD4+, CD8+, or CD8+CD57+ T cells (not recorded which) from PBMCs. The source is a human donor with aplastic anemia.

This clonotype came up a few times. The V and J genes are TRBV10-3 and TRBJ1-2; 11 nucleotides match TRBD1. J was trimmed by 2 bases and V by 7 bases; bases with no gene match: 6. The length of the CDR3 is 15 residues. Germline V gene sequence: CDR1 ENHRY, CDR2 SYGVKD. The CDR3 DNA follows: TGTGCCATCACCATAGGACAGGGGGCAAACTATGGCTACACCTTC. Translated, it gives CAITIGQGANYGYTF.

As to this clonotype: One junction end disagrees with the germline gene, perhaps due to a read error. The CDR3 loop reads CATSRDLFLGGGQPRHF. As DNA, the CDR3 is TGTGCCACCAGCAGAGATCTTTTTTTAGGTGGAGGGCAGCCCCGGCATTTT. The chain employs TRBV15 and TRBJ1-5, with D uncertain. Germline assignment: CDR1 LNHNV and CDR2 YYDKDF (reference sequence). The length of the CDR3 is 17 residues.

There are many counts of this clonotype. The V and J genes are TRBV3-1 and TRBJ2-1; unclear D gene. Trimming took off 3 bases at V and 2 bases at J, with 2 bases between the two ends. The CDR3 contains 12 residues. In germline, CDR1 is LGHDT, CDR2 YNNKEL (reference sequence). This CDR3 is CASSQTYNEQFF. The CDR3 DNA is TGTGCCAGCAGCCAGACCTACAATGAGCAGTTCTTC.

This clonotype was seen many times. Here the CDR3 reads CASRPGGAYTEAFF. The CDR3 DNA reads TGTGCCAGTAGGCCAGGGGGGGCTTACACTGAAGCTTTCTTT. The J gene is TRBJ1-1, the V gene TRBV19; 7 bases are shared with TRBD1. Per the germline V gene, CDR1 is LNHDA and CDR2 is SQIVND (reference sequence). Germline trimming cut 6 bases from V and 3 bases from J; bases unmatched to any gene: 7. The CDR3 loop spans 14 amino acids.

The rearrangement links TRBV20-1 to TRBJ2-2; TRBD2 matches 7 bases. Germline CDR1 is DFQATT and CDR2 is SNEGSKA (reference sequence). CDR3 length equals 14 residues. Trimming cost V 2 bases and J 1 base; bases outside gene matches: 1. For the CDR3, the DNA is TGCAGTGCTAGACCGGGAGGGAACACCGGGGAGCTGTTTTTT. Its translation: CSARPGGNTGELFF.

This clonotype was counted between two and nine times. The chain carries TRBV9 and TRBJ2-7; 7 bases line up with TRBD2. Germline CDR1 and CDR2: SGDLS and YYNGEE. This CDR3 is built from 13 residues. J lost 6 bases, V lost 7 bases, and 10 bases had no gene match. The CDR3 spells CASGGGLIGEQYF. The CDR3 DNA reads TGTGCCAGCGGGGGGGGTTTGATTGGCGAGCAGTACTTC.

This clonotype is a singleton in its sample. V usage is TRBV29-1 and J usage is TRBJ1-4; TRBD1 is a possible D gene (6 bases). Germline loops: CDR1 SQVTM, CDR2 ANQGSEA. Trimming stripped 7 bases from V and 0 bases from J, with 21 bases between. This CDR3 is built from 17 residues. Here the CDR3 reads CSAGRQVGEPTNEKLFF. The CDR3 DNA follows: TGCAGCGCCGGAAGACAGGTCGGCGAACCAACTAATGAAAAACTGTTTTTT.

As to this clonotype: A junction end diverges from the germline sequence, so it may reflect a read error. The rearrangement uses TRBV15 and TRBJ1-1; 7 nucleotides line up with TRBD1. CDR1 is LNHNV and CDR2 is YYDKDF in the germline V gene (reference sequence). This CDR3 spans 15 amino acids. CDR3 nucleotide sequence: TGTGCCAGCAGCTTAGAGCTCCAGGGGGGCACTGAAGCTTTCTTT. Amino acid sequence: CASSLELQGGTEAFF.

J is TRBJ2-7 and V is TRBV27, with 8 bases lining up with TRBD1. V gave up 2 bases and J gave up 3 bases; unmatched junction bases: 3. CDR3 length equals 14 residues. Germline loops: CDR1 MNHEY, CDR2 SMNVEV (reference sequence). As DNA, the CDR3 is TGTGCCAGCAGTTTAGTCGGACAGGGCTACGAGCAGTACTTC. Encoded protein: CASSLVGQGYEQYF.

The V and J genes are TRBV2 and TRBJ2-6; 9 positions agree with TRBD1. The CDR3 runs 17 residues. Per the germline V gene, CDR1 is SNHLY and CDR2 is FYNNEI. V trimming: 3 bases; J trimming: 2 bases; junction bases outside the gene matches: 5. The CDR3 loop is CASSERTGVTGANVLTF. Written as DNA, the CDR3 is TGTGCCAGCAGTGAGAGGACAGGGGTTACTGGGGCCAACGTCCTGACTTTC.

DNA of the CDR3: TGTGCTAGGGTTTTAGCGGGAGTGGGGGAGACCCAGTACTTC. It translates to CARVLAGVGETQYF. V usage is TRBV25-1 and J usage is TRBJ2-5; 9 nucleotides align to TRBD2. Germline CDR1 is MGHDK and CDR2 is SYGVNS. This CDR3 contains 14 residues.

This clonotype was seen ten or more times. This chain connects TRBV12-3 or TRBV12-4 to TRBJ1-5; D is unresolved. The CDR3 consists of 15 residues. Deletions cut 1 base from V and 4 bases from J, with 11 bases between. In DNA form, the CDR3 reads TGTGCCAGCAGTTTAGAAGGGCTCAAAAATCAGCCCCAGCATTTT. Its protein is CASSLEGLKNQPQHF.

CDR3 sequence: CASSLVASGLNEQFF. Written as DNA, the CDR3 is TGTGCCAGCAGCTTAGTGGCTAGCGGCTTGAATGAGCAGTTCTTC. The V call is TRBV7-2, the J call TRBJ2-1; the match to TRBD2 covers 7 bases. Per germline, CDR1 SGHTA and CDR2 FQGNSA. V dropped 1 base and J dropped 7; count of bases not matched to a gene: 7. The CDR3 totals 15 residues.

The rearrangement links TRBV20-1 to TRBJ1-2; 9 bases fit TRBD1. Trimming cost V 3 bases and J 8 bases; bases outside gene matches: 10. This CDR3 contains 14 residues. The germline CDR1 and CDR2 sequences are DFQATT and SNEGSKA (reference sequence). In DNA form, the CDR3 reads TGCAGTGCTAGTTCAGGGACAGGGTTAGGAGGCTACACCTTC. The encoded protein is CSASSGTGLGGYTF.

J is TRBJ2-2 and V is TRBV7-2; D unresolved. The CDR3 runs 13 residues. V dropped 2 bases and J dropped 4 bases, with 5 bases sitting between them. Germline V gives CDR1 SGHTA, CDR2 FQGNSA. The CDR3 coding sequence is TGTGCCAGCAGCTTAATCATCACCGGGGAGCTGTTTTTT. Translation gives CASSLIITGELFF.

This clonotype was observed at least ten times. The chain carries TRBV29-1 and TRBJ1-1; no definite D call. Germline-derived CDR1 and CDR2 are SQVTM and ANQGSEA. CDR3 length: 13 amino acids. V was shortened by 8 bases and J by 2 bases, with 15 bases between the two germline ends. The CDR3 reads CSPTPGVNTEAFF. The CDR3 bases are TGCAGCCCGACACCTGGGGTAAACACTGAAGCTTTCTTT.

Of note for this clonotype: One end of the junction fails to match germline, which may point to a read error. The chain is built from TRBV7-2 and TRBJ2-2; TRBD1 agrees at 8 bases. The CDR3 runs to 16 residues. Looked up from germline, CDR1 is SGHTA and CDR2 is FQGNSA. CDR3 in amino acids: CASSQESRGLTGELFF. DNA for the CDR3: TGCGCCAGCAGCCAAGAATCCAGGGGGCTTACCGGGGAGCTGTTTTTT.

The rearrangement joins TRBV5-1 to TRBJ2-3; tentative D call: TRBD1 (7 bases). Germline V gives CDR1 SGHRS, CDR2 YFSETQ. The CDR3 is made up of 15 amino acids. The germline V and J ends were trimmed by 5 bases and 0 bases, with 13 bases remaining between them. CDR3 loop: CASRRRGQSTDTQYF. The CDR3 bases are TGCGCCAGCAGACGGAGGGGACAGAGCACAGATACGCAGTATTTT.

This clonotype was seen more than once but under ten times. The V call is TRBV29-1, the J call TRBJ2-5; D might be TRBD1 (5 bases). Germline V gene data show CDR1 as SQVTM and CDR2 as ANQGSEA. The CDR3 sequence is 13 residues long. V shed 6 bases and J shed 2 bases, with 13 bases lying between them. CDR3 loop: CSVRPGWQETQYF. CDR3 coding DNA: TGCAGCGTACGACCAGGGTGGCAAGAGACCCAGTACTTC. Looking up the rest from reference TRBV29-1 and TRBJ2-5 gives the full variable domain: SAVISQKPSRDICQRGTSLTIQCQVDSQVTMMFWYRQQPGQSLTLIATANQGSEATYESGFVIDKFPISRPNLTFSTLTVSNMSPEDSSIYLCSVRPGWQETQYFGPGTRLLVL.

The rearrangement joins TRBV25-1 to TRBJ1-6; the D is unclear. CDR1 is MGHDK and CDR2 is SYGVNS in the germline V gene. V lost 5 bases to trimming and J lost 0 bases, with 11 bases between them. CDR3 size: 16 residues. For the CDR3, the DNA is TGTGCCAGCAGTTTTTATACTAGCTCCTATAATTCACCCCTCCACTTT. Its translation: CASSFYTSSYNSPLHF.

To note about this clonotype: Likely a read error: the CDR3 ends without its conserved phenylalanine or tryptophan. The DNA is left out, because the CDR3 cannot be placed on it with certainty; the CDR3 is given as TCRdb lists it. The genes are TRBV5-1 and TRBJ2-7; the table calls TRBD2, which could not be checked here. The CDR3 numbers 10 amino acids, ends counted. CDR1 SGHRS and CDR2 YFSETQ come from the germline V gene. CDR3 loop: CASSLGGLAG.

This clonotype was recorded at least ten times. V gene TRBV7-9 combines with J gene TRBJ1-1, with D unresolved. Trimming shortened V by 2 bases and J by 1 base, and 8 bases separated the two germline ends. The CDR3 is made up of 14 amino acids. Germline V gives CDR1 SEHNR, CDR2 FQNEAQ (reference sequence). CDR3 DNA: TGTGCCAGCAGCTTATTAGGGAGGAACACTGAAGCTTTCTTT. Its translation: CASSLLGRNTEAFF.